Below are 9 T cell receptor beta chains sequenced from a single sample in a study of immune cell composition in non-small cell lung cancer. Only in-frame clones appear in the TCRdb table, and some are missing; sequencing was by immunoSEQ multiplex PCR. In the table there are 2,500 to 3,000 clones, 73% of which are singletons. Normal lung sampling was at least 3 cm from the tumour, as distant as possible. The sample was also reused in another study, on CD4 T cells in lung cancer.

Sequenced input: non-adjacent lung tissue. The receptors were gathered from a human donor with non-small cell lung cancer.

This clone was recorded a few times. The V gene is TRBV7-8, the J gene TRBJ1-5; 8 nucleotides agree with TRBD1. This CDR3 comprises 15 residues. After removal of 3 bases from V and 8 bases from J, the junction contained 9 bases not matched to a gene. Germline CDR1 reads SGHVS; CDR2 reads FQNEAQ. CDR3 sequence: CASSFRTGRGEPQHF. For the CDR3, the DNA is TGTGCCAGCAGCTTCAGGACAGGGCGAGGGGAGCCCCAGCATTTT.

The chain recombines TRBV25-1 with TRBJ2-7; perhaps TRBD1 as D (6 bases). The ends were cut back, 6 bases at V and 3 bases at J, with 9 bases in the middle. Looked up from germline, CDR1 is MGHDK and CDR2 is SYGVNS. The CDR3 totals 12 residues. CDR3 sequence reads: CASSPGHYEQYF. The CDR3, as DNA: TGTGCCAGCAGCCCGGGACACTACGAGCAGTACTTC.

This clone came up once. The chain uses TRBV2 and TRBJ2-2; D unresolved. V lost 5 bases and J lost 6, with 7 bases in between. The germline V gene has CDR1 SNHLY and CDR2 FYNNEI. This CDR3 region has 12 residues. For the CDR3, the DNA is TGTGCCAGCAGTCGCCAGGCCGGGGAGCTGTTTTTT. It specifies CASSRQAGELFF.

The chain uses TRBV6-5 and TRBJ1-3; possibly TRBD1 for D (6 bases). V shed 6 bases and J shed 8 bases, with 14 bases lying between them. The CDR3 extends over 13 amino acids. Germline CDR1 reads MNHEY; CDR2 reads SVGAGI. The CDR3 loop is CASRQGFGDTIYF. Written as DNA, the CDR3 is TGTGCCAGCAGACAGGGCTTCGGAGACACCATATATTTT.

The chain couples TRBV6-1 to TRBJ1-2; 9 bases align to TRBD1. This CDR3 spans 13 amino acids. Germline CDR1 MNHNS, CDR2 SASEGT. V was clipped by 11 bases and J by 5 bases; unmatched bases: 9. CDR3 sequence: CAETGGPLYGYTF. The CDR3 nucleotides read TGTGCCGAAACAGGGGGCCCCCTTTATGGCTACACCTTC.

J is TRBJ1-2 and V is TRBV6-1; the D gene is possibly TRBD1 (5 bases). Germline V lookup: CDR1 MNHNS, CDR2 SASEGT. The CDR3 loop spans 16 amino acids. The V end lost 0 bases, the J end lost 4 bases, and 15 bases lay between the germline ends. The CDR3 DNA reads as TGTGCCAGCAGTGAAGCCCCCGGGACTTCGGGCTATGGCTACACCTTC. Translation gives CASSEAPGTSGYGYTF.

This clone has a single count. The chain carries TRBV6-6 and TRBJ1-2, with a possible D match to TRBD1 (5 bases). The CDR3 extends over 13 amino acids. Looked up from germline, CDR1 is MNHNY and CDR2 is SVGAGI (reference sequence). V shed 6 bases and J shed 7 bases, with 15 bases lying between them. CDR3 in amino acids: CASRVYGALGYTF. In nucleotides, the CDR3 is TGTGCCAGCAGGGTGTATGGGGCGCTTGGCTACACCTTC.

The chain couples TRBV4-2 to TRBJ1-1; D unresolved. The CDR3 has 12 amino acids. Germline assignment: CDR1 LGHNA and CDR2 YNFKEQ. Trimming removed 0 bases at V and 7 bases at J, with 6 bases between. The DNA for the CDR3 is TGTGCCAGCAGCCAAGAATCGGGTGAAGCTTTCTTT. Its protein product is CASSQESGEAFF.

This sequence joins TRBV7-9 and TRBJ1-5; D might be TRBD1 (6 bases). Trimming removed 5 bases at V and 5 bases at J, with 13 bases between. This CDR3 has 14 residues. CDR1 is SEHNR, CDR2 FQNEAQ, per germline (reference sequence). The CDR3 spells CASSPTGIDQPQHF. For the CDR3, the DNA is TGTGCCAGCAGCCCTACAGGGATTGATCAGCCCCAGCATTTT.